This T cell receptor (beta chain) was found in a study of Graves' ophthalmopathy and Graves' hyperthyroidism. General study results and limits: With around 70% sensitivity and approximately 73% specificity, the model predicted ophthalmopathy progression. Ophthalmopathy cases were distinguished from stable hyperthyroidism by a 13-signature model, reaching about 85% sensitivity and 81.08% specificity.

This CDR3 has 15 amino acids. The germline V gene has CDR1 MNHEY and CDR2 SVGEGT. V lost 4 bases and J 3 bases, leaving 16 bases between the germline ends. This clonotype was seen ten or more times. Its antigen is still unknown. Patients were excluded if they had other autoimmune diseases or uncontrolled infections, and likewise if pregnancy or lactation applied. It was from more than 9 ml of fresh peripheral blood that the PBMCs came. TCR beta CDR3 regions were amplified from RNA transcripts. HTBI primers served in a first-round RT-PCR, which a second-round multiplex PCR followed. TCRdb itself ran the multiplex PCR reads through MiXCR, one entry per CDR3 protein. The repertoire includes about 400,000 distinct CDR3 sequences, 21% of them detected once, and approximately 3% sits in the top ten.

This receptor was taken from a woman in her late teens or twenties with stable Graves' hyperthyroidism. The chain employs TRBV6-2 or TRBV6-3 and TRBJ2-7; the D gene is possibly TRBD2 (6 bases). Sequencing input: peripheral blood. The CDR3 sequence: CASSLWNGSDYEQYF. CDR3 DNA: TGTGCCAGCAGTTTATGGAACGGGAGTGACTACGAGCAGTACTTC.